This TCR beta chain was documented in a study of cytomegalovirus exposure and HLA in healthy donors. The PCR had 60 Vbeta and 13 Jbeta primers. Produced via immunoSEQ multiplex PCR; TCRdb's table is partial and in-frame only. The sample has roughly 150,000 clones, approximately 75% seen once. V was pared by 6 bases and J by 3 bases, with 11 bases between. The CDR3 is 13 amino acids. Looked up from germline, CDR1 is SNHLY and CDR2 is FYNNEI. This sequence was found in a woman between 18 and 29 years old in good health and CMV-seronegative. The rearrangement uses TRBV2 and TRBJ1-2; D remains unclear. The sequencing sample was made of PBMCs. DNA of the CDR3: TGTGCCAGCAGGGCAGTTTGGCACTATGGCTACACCTTC. It is translated as CASRAVWHYGYTF.